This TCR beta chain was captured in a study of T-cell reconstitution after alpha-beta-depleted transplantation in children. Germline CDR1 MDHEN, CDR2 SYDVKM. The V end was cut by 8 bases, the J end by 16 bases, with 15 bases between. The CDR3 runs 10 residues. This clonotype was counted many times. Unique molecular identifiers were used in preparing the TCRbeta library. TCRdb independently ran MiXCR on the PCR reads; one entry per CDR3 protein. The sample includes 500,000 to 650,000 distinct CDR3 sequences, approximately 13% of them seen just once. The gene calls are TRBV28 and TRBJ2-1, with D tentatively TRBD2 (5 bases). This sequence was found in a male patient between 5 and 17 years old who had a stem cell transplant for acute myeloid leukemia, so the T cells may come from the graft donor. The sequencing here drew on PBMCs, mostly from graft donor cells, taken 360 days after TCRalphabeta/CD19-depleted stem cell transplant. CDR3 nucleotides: TGTGCCAGCGGTCTAGCCAATGATTTCTTC. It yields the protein CASGLANDFF.